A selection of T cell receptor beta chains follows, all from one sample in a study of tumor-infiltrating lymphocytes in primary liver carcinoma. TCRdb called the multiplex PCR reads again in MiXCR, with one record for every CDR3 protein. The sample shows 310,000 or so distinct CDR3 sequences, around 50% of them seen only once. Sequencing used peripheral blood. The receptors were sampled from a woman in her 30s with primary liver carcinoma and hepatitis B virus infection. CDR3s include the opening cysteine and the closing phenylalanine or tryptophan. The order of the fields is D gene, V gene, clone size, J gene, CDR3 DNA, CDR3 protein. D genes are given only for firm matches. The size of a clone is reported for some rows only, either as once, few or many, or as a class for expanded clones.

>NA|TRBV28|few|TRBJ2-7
TGTGCCAGCAGTTTTAGGGGAGAGAACTACGAGCAGTACTTC
CASSFRGENYEQYF
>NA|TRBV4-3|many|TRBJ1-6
TGCGCCAGCAGCCAAGATAGGGTTTTATCACCCCTCCACTTT
CASSQDRVLSPLHF
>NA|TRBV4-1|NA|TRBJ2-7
TGCGCCAGCAGCCATGGGCCGGGCTATGCGTACAAGCAGTACTTC
CASSHGPGYAYKQYF
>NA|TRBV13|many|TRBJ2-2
TGTGCCAGCAGCCAGGACAGCCAACCCCTGAACACCGGGGAGCTGTTTTTT
CASSQDSQPLNTGELFF
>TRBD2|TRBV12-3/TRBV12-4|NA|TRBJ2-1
TGTGCCAGCAGTAAGGCGGGGGACCGGTGGACTGAGCAGTTCTTC
CASSKAGDRWTEQFF
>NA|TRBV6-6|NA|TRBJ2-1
TGTGCCAGCAGTTACATAAGCGGGTTCGGCAATGGGCAGTTCTTC
CASSYISGFGNGQFF
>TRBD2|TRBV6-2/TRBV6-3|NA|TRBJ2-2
TGTGCCAGCAGCCACGGGACTAGCGGCAATCTCAAGAACACCGGGGAGCTGTTTTTT
CASSHGTSGNLKNTGELFF
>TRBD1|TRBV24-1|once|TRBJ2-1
TGTGCCACCAGTGATTTTCCTAGGGGGCGCACCCCCAGTGAGCAGTTCTTC
CATSDFPRGRTPSEQFF
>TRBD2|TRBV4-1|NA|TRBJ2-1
TGCGCCAGCAGCCGACTAGCAGCGACCTACAATGAGCGGTTCTTC
CASSRLAATYNERFF
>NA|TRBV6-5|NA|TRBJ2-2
TGTGCCAGCAGTTACTCGTCCAGGGCGAACACTGAGGAGCTGTTTTTT
CASSYSSRANTEELFF
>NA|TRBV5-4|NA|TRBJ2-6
TGTGCCAGCAGCCCGCAGTTCTCTGGGGCCAACGTCCTGACTTTC
CASSPQFSGANVLTF
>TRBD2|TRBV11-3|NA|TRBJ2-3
TGTGCCAGCAGCTTTAGTGGGACTAGTGAGACAGATACGCAGTATTTT
CASSFSGTSETDTQYF
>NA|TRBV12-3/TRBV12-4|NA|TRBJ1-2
TGTGCCAGCAATTCAGGGGACCTTAACTATGGCTACACCTTC
CASNSGDLNYGYTF
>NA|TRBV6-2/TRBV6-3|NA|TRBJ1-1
TGTGCCAGCAGTTACTCATATGTGAACACTGAAGCTTTCTTT
CASSYSYVNTEAFF
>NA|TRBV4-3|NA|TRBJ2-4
TGCGCCAGCGGCCAAGTAGGGGGGAGGAAAAACATTCAGTACTTC
CASGQVGGRKNIQYF
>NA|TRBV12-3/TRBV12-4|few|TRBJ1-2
TGTGCCAGCACTGTAGCCTCCAGCAGGGCTGGCTACACCTTC
CASTVASSRAGYTF
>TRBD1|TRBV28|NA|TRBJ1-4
TGTGCCAGCACCGGACGACAGGGGGCGGGGAAGAATGAAAAACTGTTTTTT
CASTGRQGAGKNEKLFF
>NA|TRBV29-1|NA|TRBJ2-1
TGCAGCGTTGGGCGTGAGACAGGTATCGGAAATGAGCAGTTCTTC
CSVGRETGIGNEQFF
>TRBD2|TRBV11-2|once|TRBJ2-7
TGTGCCAACAGCCTACGACTAGCGGGAGTCAGAGAGCAGTACTTC
CANSLRLAGVREQYF
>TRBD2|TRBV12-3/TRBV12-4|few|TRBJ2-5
TGTGCCAGCAGTTTAATGGTAGCCGGGAGGGAGGGCCAGTACTTC
CASSLMVAGREGQYF
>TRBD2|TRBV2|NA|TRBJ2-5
TGTGCCAGCAGTACCGATAGCGGGAGTGGCGAGACCCAGTACTTC
CASSTDSGSGETQYF
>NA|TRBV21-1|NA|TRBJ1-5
TGTGCCAGCAGCAAAGGCCGGGGAACAGGGGAAAGGAATCAGCCCCAGCATTTT
CASSKGRGTGERNQPQHF
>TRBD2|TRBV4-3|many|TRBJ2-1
TGCGCCAGCAGCCAAGAGAGGTGGGCTAGCGGGAGGAATCGTGAGCAGTTCTTC
CASSQERWASGRNREQFF
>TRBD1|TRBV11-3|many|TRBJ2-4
TGTGCCAGCAGCTCGGGACAGGGGAAGAACATTCAGTACTTC
CASSSGQGKNIQYF
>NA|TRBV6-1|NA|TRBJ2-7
TGTGCCAGCCTTCCGGCCCAGTGGGGGACGAATACCTACGAGCAGTACTTC
CASLPAQWGTNTYEQYF
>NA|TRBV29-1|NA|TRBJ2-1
TGCAGCGTTGTTAAGGCCCAGGCGGCCCTGGGGAGCAATGAGCAGTTCTTC
CSVVKAQAALGSNEQFF
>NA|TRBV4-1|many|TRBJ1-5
TGCGCCAGCAGCCAAGGGACAAATAGCAATCAGCCCCAGCATTTT
CASSQGTNSNQPQHF
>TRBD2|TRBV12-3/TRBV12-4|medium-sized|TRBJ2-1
TGTGCCAGCAGCTTAGCGGGAGCTTCATACAATGAGCAGTTCTTC
CASSLAGASYNEQFF
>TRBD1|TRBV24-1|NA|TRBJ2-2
TGTGCCACCAGTGACCCCGGACAGGGGGTTGCCGGGGAGCTGTTTTTT
CATSDPGQGVAGELFF
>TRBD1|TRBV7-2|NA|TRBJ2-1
TGTGCCAGCAGCTCCCAGGGGGCTGAGCAGTTCTTC
CASSSQGAEQFF
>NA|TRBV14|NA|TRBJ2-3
TGTGCCAGCAGCCATACCCCGTCTACGCAGTATTTT
CASSHTPSTQYF
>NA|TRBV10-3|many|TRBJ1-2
TGTGCCATCAGTGAGTCAGGCGGTGGCTACACCTTC
CAISESGGGYTF
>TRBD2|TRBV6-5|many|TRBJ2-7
TGTGCCAGCAGTCGGACTAGCCCTGCTTACTACGAGCAGTACTTC
CASSRTSPAYYEQYF
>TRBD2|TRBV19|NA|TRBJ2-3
TGTGCCAGTAGTATCACTAGCGGGAGATCTGATACGCAGTATTTT
CASSITSGRSDTQYF
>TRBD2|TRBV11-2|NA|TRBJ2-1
TGTGCCAGCAGCCATAGCGGGAGTCTAGGCAATGAGCAATTATTC
CASSHSGSLGNEQLF
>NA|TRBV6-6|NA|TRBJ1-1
TGTGCCAGCAGTTCGGACACTTACATCACTGAAGCTTTCTTT
CASSSDTYITEAFF